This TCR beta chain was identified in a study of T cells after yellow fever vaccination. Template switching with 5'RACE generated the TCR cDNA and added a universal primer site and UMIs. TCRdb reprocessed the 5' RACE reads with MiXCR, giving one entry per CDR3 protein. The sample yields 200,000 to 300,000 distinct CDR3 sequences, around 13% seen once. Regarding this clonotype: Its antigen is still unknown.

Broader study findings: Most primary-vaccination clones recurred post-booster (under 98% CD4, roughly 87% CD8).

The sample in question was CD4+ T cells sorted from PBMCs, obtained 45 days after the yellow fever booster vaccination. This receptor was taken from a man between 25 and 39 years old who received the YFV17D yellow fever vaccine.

CDR3 nucleotide sequence: TGTGCCAGCAGCACAGCGGGAGGGGATACGCAGTATTTT. This codes for CASSTAGGDTQYF. The rearrangement links TRBV5-4 to TRBJ2-3; TRBD2 matches 10 bases. This CDR3 region has 13 residues. CDR1 SGHNT and CDR2 YYREEE come from the germline V gene (reference sequence). V shed 4 bases, J shed 6 bases, and the junction held 2 bases outside the gene matches.